This T cell receptor (beta chain) was profiled in a study of control samples from healthy donors and cancer patients. Profiling relied on immunoSEQ multiplex PCR, and the TCRdb table lists in-frame clones only, not all of them. The table lists about 110,000 clones, roughly 89% of them singletons, with roughly 15% in the top ten. Germline-derived CDR1 and CDR2 are DFQATT and SNEGSKA (reference sequence). The CDR3 runs to 10 residues. V was pared by 5 bases and J by 8 bases, with 9 bases between. This TCR was sampled from a woman aged 45-65 years in good health. V and J are TRBV20-1 and TRBJ1-1, with D possibly TRBD1 on 6 matching bases. Sequencing was done on a sample of blood. CDR3 nucleotide sequence: TGCAGTGCTGGTGACAGGGAAGCTTTCTTT. It encodes CSAGDREAFF.